The rows below give T cell receptor beta chains drawn from one sample of a study of blood T cell repertoires in COVID-19. Using immunoSEQ multiplex PCR, the repertoire was profiled, and TCRdb retains in-frame clones only, with some absent. This sample has fewer than 250,000 clones, with 87% found just once. Sequenced sample: PBMCs or T cells enriched from blood (not recorded which). These receptors were taken from a man aged 30 to 39 in a cohort exposed to, infected with or recovered from COVID-19 (not recorded which). Each CDR3 is given with its conserved first and last residue. The D gene is left open where the match is weak. Clone size, where shown, is once, few, many, or a class for clones that have expanded.

>TRBV2|TRBJ2-3|.|TRBD2
CASIMSGRGSTDTQYF
TGTGCCAGCATTATGAGCGGGAGGGGTTCCACAGATACGCAGTATTTT
>TRBV7-8|TRBJ2-1|.|TRBD2
CASSLASPASGSTHEQFF
TGTGCCAGCAGCTTAGCGAGCCCGGCTAGCGGGAGTACCCATGAGCAGTTCTTC
>TRBV6-1|TRBJ2-7|.|TRBD2
CASSDPLAGGPSNYEQYF
TGTGCCAGCAGTGACCCACTAGCGGGAGGGCCATCTAATTACGAGCAGTACTTC
>TRBV7-9|TRBJ2-1|.|TRBD2
CASSLGTSGSLWNEQFF
TGTGCCAGCAGCTTAGGGACTAGCGGATCCTTATGGAATGAGCAGTTCTTC
>TRBV5-4|TRBJ1-2|many|.
CAGQEGNYGYTF
TGTGCCGGCCAGGAGGGAAACTATGGCTACACCTTC
>TRBV6-6|TRBJ1-5|.|.
CASNARQGNQPQHF
TGTGCCAGCAACGCTCGACAGGGCAATCAGCCCCAGCATTTT
>TRBV15|TRBJ2-7|.|.
CATSRDRGGQYF
TGTGCCACCAGCAGAGATCGAGGGGGGCAGTACTTC
>TRBV28|TRBJ1-5|.|.
CASSRIQGVNQPQHF
TGTGCCAGCAGCCGCATACAGGGTGTTAATCAGCCCCAGCATTTT
>TRBV7-2|TRBJ2-7|.|.
CASSKDRSYEQYF
TGTGCCAGCAGCAAAGACAGATCCTACGAGCAGTACTTC
>TRBV7-3|TRBJ2-1|.|TRBD1
CASSLTWTGSYNEQFF
TGTGCCAGCAGCTTAACATGGACAGGGTCCTACAATGAGCAGTTCTTC
>TRBV10-3|TRBJ1-2|.|.
CAISESGGLNYGYTF
TGTGCCATCAGTGAGTCGGGAGGGCTTAACTATGGCTACACCTTC
>TRBV18|TRBJ1-2|once|.
CASSIQDRHVGYTF
TGTGCCAGCTCAATCCAGGACAGACATGTTGGCTACACCTTC
>TRBV12-3/TRBV12-4|TRBJ1-1|.|.
CASSYAEAFF
TGTGCCAGCTCCTACGCTGAAGCTTTCTTT
>TRBV14|TRBJ2-5|.|.
CASSLRGGETQYF
TGTGCCAGCAGCCTGAGAGGGGGAGAGACCCAGTACTTC
>TRBV23-1|TRBJ1-1|.|TRBD1
CASSQSEDRGQDSTEAFF
TGCGCCAGCAGTCAATCGGAGGACAGGGGGCAAGATTCCACTGAAGCTTTCTTT
>TRBV10-2|TRBJ2-7|.|TRBD1
CASSGQGVHEQYF
TGCGCCAGCAGTGGACAGGGAGTCCACGAGCAGTACTTC
>TRBV5-1|TRBJ2-2|.|TRBD1
CASRLNRGKAGELFF
TGCGCCAGCAGACTAAACAGGGGGAAGGCCGGGGAGCTGTTTTTT
>TRBV4-1|TRBJ2-1|.|TRBD2
CASSQVRGLARYNEQFF
TGCGCCAGCAGCCAAGTCCGGGGACTAGCTCGGTACAATGAGCAGTTCTTC
>TRBV7-3|TRBJ2-7|few|.
CASSSFAGLVYEQYF
TGTGCCAGCAGCTCCTTTGCGGGGCTGGTCTACGAGCAGTACTTC
>TRBV3-1/TRBV3-2|TRBJ1-2|.|.
CASSQDQNYGYTF
TGTGCCAGCAGCCAAGACCAGAACTATGGCTACACCTTC
>TRBV5-1|TRBJ2-1|.|TRBD1
CASWTGQGEQFF
TGCGCCAGCTGGACAGGGCAGGGTGAGCAGTTCTTC
>TRBV3-1/TRBV3-2|TRBJ2-5|.|.
CASSQDSGTRGKTQYF
TGTGCCAGCAGCCAAGATTCCGGGACAAGAGGAAAGACCCAGTACTTC
>TRBV9|TRBJ1-4|.|.
CASSASGGANEKLFF
TGTGCCAGCAGCGCGAGCGGGGGGGCTAATGAAAAACTGTTTTTT
>TRBV19|TRBJ2-7|.|TRBD1
CASKTTGGSYEQYF
TGTGCCAGTAAAACGACAGGGGGCTCCTACGAGCAGTACTTC
>TRBV5-1|TRBJ2-2|.|TRBD1
CASSSIQGARLFF
TGCGCCAGCAGCTCTATACAGGGGGCCAGGCTGTTTTTT
>TRBV24-1|TRBJ2-5|.|TRBD2
CATSISSGRFQETQYF
TGTGCCACCAGTATCTCGAGCGGGAGGTTCCAAGAGACCCAGTACTTC
>TRBV6-5|TRBJ1-1|.|.
CASPPDTQATEAFF
TGTGCCAGCCCACCCGATACCCAAGCCACTGAAGCTTTCTTT
>TRBV28|TRBJ2-7|.|TRBD2
CASSLRTSGSDEQYF
TGTGCCAGCAGTTTAAGGACTAGCGGGAGTGACGAGCAGTACTTC
>TRBV3-1/TRBV3-2|TRBJ2-3|.|TRBD2
CASSRDSGYTDTQYF
TGTGCCAGCAGCCGGGATAGCGGGTACACAGATACGCAGTATTTT
>TRBV6-2/TRBV6-3|TRBJ1-2|.|TRBD1
CASSRQGLEDYTF
TGTGCCAGCAGTCGACAGGGCCTCGAGGACTACACCTTC
>TRBV14|TRBJ1-4|.|TRBD1
CASSPTGGRNEKLFF
TGTGCCAGCAGCCCCACAGGGGGAAGAAATGAAAAACTGTTTTTT
>TRBV7-9|TRBJ2-5|.|.
CASSLGTQETQYF
TGTGCCAGCAGCTTGGGCACCCAAGAGACCCAGTACTTC
>TRBV5-1|TRBJ2-3|.|TRBD2
CASSSGLAGTADTQYF
TGCGCCAGCAGCTCGGGACTAGCGGGAACAGCAGATACGCAGTATTTT
>TRBV29-1|TRBJ1-2|.|TRBD1
CSVIPGQGSESNYGYTF
TGCAGCGTCATACCGGGACAGGGATCCGAATCCAACTATGGCTACACCTTC
>TRBV4-1|TRBJ2-5|.|.
CASSQSGTWTQYF
TGCGCCAGCAGCCAGTCCGGGACTTGGACCCAGTACTTC
>TRBV12-1|TRBJ2-1|.|.
CASSLFRLLRGSSYNEQFF
TGTGCCAGCAGCTTGTTTCGCCTGCTCCGGGGGAGCTCCTACAATGAGCAGTTCTTC
>TRBV7-2|TRBJ1-2|.|.
CASSFPPTVNINYGYTF
TGTGCCAGCAGCTTTCCCCCGACAGTTAATATTAACTATGGCTACACCTTC
>TRBV6-5|TRBJ1-3|.|TRBD1
CASRATGGFGNTIYF
TGTGCCAGCAGAGCGACAGGGGGCTTTGGAAACACCATATATTTT
>TRBV6-5|TRBJ1-4|once|.
CASSFWRDEKLFF
TGTGCCAGCAGCTTCTGGAGGGATGAAAAACTGTTTTTT
>TRBV5-1|TRBJ2-3|once|TRBD2
CASSLDRTSGFTDTQYF
TGCGCCAGCAGCTTGGATAGGACTAGCGGGTTCACAGATACGCAGTATTTT
>TRBV7-6|TRBJ2-7|.|TRBD2
CASSLERGLGGGYEQYF
TGTGCCAGCAGCTTAGAACGTGGGCTCGGGGGGGGCTACGAGCAGTACTTC
>TRBV15|TRBJ1-1|.|TRBD1
CATSRDRGQGANTEAFF
TGTGCCACCAGCAGAGATCGCGGGCAGGGGGCGAACACTGAAGCTTTCTTT
>TRBV4-3|TRBJ2-7|few|.
CASSSTAQGYEQYF
TGCGCCAGCAGTTCGACAGCCCAAGGATACGAGCAGTACTTC
>TRBV6-5|TRBJ2-7|.|.
CASSFSGEGAYEQYF
TGTGCCAGCAGTTTCAGCGGGGAGGGGGCCTACGAGCAGTACTTC
>TRBV4-3|TRBJ2-5|.|TRBD2
CASSQDRTRGKETQYF
TGCGCCAGCAGCCAAGATAGGACGCGGGGGAAAGAGACCCAGTACTTC
>TRBV5-1|TRBJ1-1|.|.
CASKLEGYTEAFF
TGCGCCAGTAAACTCGAGGGATACACTGAAGCTTTCTTT
>TRBV10-2|TRBJ1-1|.|.
CASSEKQGWTEAFF
TGCGCCAGCAGTGAGAAGCAGGGTTGGACTGAAGCTTTCTTT
>TRBV6-5|TRBJ1-2|.|TRBD1
CASSYSGDRTNYGYTF
TGTGCCAGCAGTTACTCGGGGGACAGAACTAACTATGGCTACACCTTC
>TRBV24-1|TRBJ2-1|.|TRBD2
CATGGLAGVSNEQFF
TGTGCCACGGGGGGACTAGCGGGAGTTTCGAATGAGCAGTTCTTC
>TRBV15|TRBJ1-1|.|.
CATSRPGNTEAFF
TGTGCCACCAGCAGACCGGGAAACACTGAAGCTTTCTTT
>TRBV24-1|TRBJ1-2|.|.
CATSDALWGEDGYTF
TGTGCCACCAGTGATGCCCTGTGGGGGGAGGATGGCTACACCTTC
>TRBV12-3/TRBV12-4|TRBJ1-5|.|TRBD1
CASRTGADQPQHF
TGTGCCAGCAGGACAGGGGCAGATCAGCCCCAGCATTTT
>TRBV28|TRBJ1-2|.|TRBD1
CASSYPSLFLDREDYGYTF
TGTGCCAGCAGCTACCCCAGCCTTTTCCTCGACAGGGAGGATTATGGCTACACCTTC
>TRBV15|TRBJ2-2|.|.
CATSRDRLFGELFF
TGTGCCACCAGCAGAGACAGACTCTTTGGGGAGCTGTTTTTT
>TRBV5-6|TRBJ2-1|once|TRBD2
CASSQPGLQIVYEQFF
TGTGCCAGCAGCCAGCCGGGACTACAAATTGTCTATGAGCAGTTCTTC
>TRBV18|TRBJ1-1|.|TRBD1
CASSPLTGAGTEAFF
TGTGCCAGCTCACCACTAACAGGGGCGGGCACTGAAGCTTTCTTT
>TRBV12-3/TRBV12-4|TRBJ2-2|.|.
CASSKGAGELFF
TGTGCCAGCAGTAAGGGAGCCGGGGAGCTGTTTTTT